These 27 T cell receptor beta chains were sequenced from one sample in a study of blood T cell repertoires in COVID-19. Profiling relied on immunoSEQ multiplex PCR, and the TCRdb table lists in-frame clones only, not all of them. The data show around 240,000 clones, approximately 80% seen once. Sequencing was done on a sample of peripheral blood. These receptors all come from a woman between 50 and 59 years old with acute or convalescent COVID-19.

The chain recombines TRBV10-2 with TRBJ1-4, with 7 bases identical to TRBD1. CDR1 is WSHSY and CDR2 is SAAADI in the germline V gene. V lost 5 bases, J lost 6 bases, and 12 bases stayed unmatched. CDR3 size: 16 residues. The CDR3 DNA follows: TGCGCCAGCAGTCCGCTTCCTGACAGGGTAGATGAAAAACTGTTTTTT. Translation gives CASSPLPDRVDEKLFF.

This chain connects TRBV7-3 to TRBJ2-1; the match to TRBD2 covers 11 bases. CDR1 and CDR2 (germline): SGHTA, FQGTGA. This CDR3 is 14 amino acids long. V lost 1 base, J lost 9 bases, and 2 bases stayed unmatched. The CDR3 region is CASSLKLAGAEQFF. The CDR3 DNA reads TGTGCCAGCAGCTTAAAACTAGCGGGGGCTGAGCAGTTCTTC.

This sequence joins TRBV9 and TRBJ2-7; the match to TRBD1 covers 8 bases. The trim removed 0 bases at V and 5 bases at J, leaving 10 bases unmatched. CDR1 is SGDLS and CDR2 is YYNGEE in the germline V gene. The CDR3 consists of 16 residues. CDR3 loop: CASSVDIRDRPHEQYF. CDR3 sequence (DNA): TGTGCCAGCAGCGTAGACATCCGGGACAGGCCCCACGAGCAGTACTTC.

The chain uses TRBV11-2 and TRBJ2-2; TRBD1 might be the D (5 bases). Germline CDR1 reads SGHAT; CDR2 reads FQNNGV. The CDR3 has 13 residues. V lost 1 base, J lost 8 bases, and 8 bases lay in between. Here the CDR3 reads CASSLVGRGELFF. The CDR3 DNA sequence: TGTGCCAGCAGCTTAGTGGGGCGGGGGGAGCTGTTTTTT.

The rearrangement links TRBV5-1 to TRBJ2-7; 9 bases agree with TRBD1. Germline V lookup: CDR1 SGHRS, CDR2 YFSETQ. Losses at the gene ends were 2 bases for V and 4 bases for J; bases not matched to a gene: 10. The CDR3 is 16 residues long. Here the CDR3 reads CASSFAGTGIVYEQYF. The DNA of the CDR3 is TGCGCCAGCAGCTTCGCCGGGACAGGGATCGTTTACGAGCAGTACTTC.

The chain employs TRBV7-3 and TRBJ2-4; D uncertain. Germline CDR1 is SGHTA and CDR2 is FQGTGA. The CDR3 loop spans 13 amino acids. Trimming took off 1 base at V and 5 bases at J, with 6 bases between the two ends. CDR3 in DNA: TGTGCCAGCAGCTTAAATAGAGAAAACATTCAGTACTTC. The encoded protein is CASSLNRENIQYF. Full variable domain (outside the CDR3, taken from reference TRBV7-3 and TRBJ2-4): GAGVSQTPSNKVTEKGKYVELRCDPISGHTALYWYRQSLGQGPEFLIYFQGTGAADDSGLPNDRFFAVRPEGSVSTLKIQRTERGDSAVYLCASSLNRENIQYFGAGTRLSVL.

The chain joins TRBV19 to TRBJ1-5, with 11 bases that match TRBD1. In germline, CDR1 is LNHDA, CDR2 SQIVND (reference sequence). This CDR3 contains 15 residues. V lost 5 bases to trimming and J lost 5 bases; unmatched junction nucleotides: 5. The CDR3 loop reads CASSQTGQGDQPQHF. In nucleotides, the CDR3 is TGTGCCAGTAGTCAAACGGGACAGGGGGATCAGCCCCAGCATTTT.

The chain couples TRBV5-1 to TRBJ2-7, with D maybe TRBD1 (6 bases). CDR3 size: 15 residues. V was clipped by 2 bases and J by 2 bases, with 14 bases between them. Germline loops: CDR1 SGHRS, CDR2 YFSETQ. The CDR3, as DNA: TGCGCCAGCAGCTTTTCAGGGGTCGGTACCTACGAGCAGTACTTC. The encoded protein is CASSFSGVGTYEQYF. Combining the CDR3 with reference TRBV5-1 and TRBJ2-7 gives the whole variable domain KAGVTQTPRYLIKTRGQQVTLSCSPISGHRSVSWYQQTPGQGLQFLFEYFSETQRNKGNFPGRFSGRQFSNSRSEMNVSTLELGDSALYLCASSFSGVGTYEQYFGPGTRLTVT.

CDR3 protein: CASSEARLAGINNEQFF. CDR3 nucleotides: TGTGCCAGCAGTGAAGCGCGGCTAGCGGGAATCAACAATGAGCAGTTCTTC. V gene TRBV2 combines with J gene TRBJ2-1; TRBD2 matches at 9 bases. CDR3 size: 17 residues. The V segment lost 0 bases and the J segment 5 bases; nucleotides outside the gene matches: 8. CDR1 and CDR2 (germline): SNHLY, FYNNEI.

The chain links TRBV5-6 to TRBJ1-2; D is perhaps TRBD1 (6 bases). This CDR3 region has 12 residues. Trimming removed 4 bases from V and 11 bases from J, with 15 bases in between. Germline lookup yields CDR1 SGHDT and CDR2 YYEEEE. Written as DNA, the CDR3 is TGTGCCAGCAGCACGGCGGGGGCGGGGTACACCTTC. Amino acid sequence: CASSTAGAGYTF.

The J gene is TRBJ1-4, the V gene TRBV5-6; 11 bases are a match to TRBD1. The J segment lost 7 bases and the V segment lost 2 bases, leaving 4 bases of the junction unmatched. The length of the CDR3 is 15 residues. CDR1 SGHDT and CDR2 YYEEEE come from the germline V gene. The DNA of the CDR3 is TGTGCCAGCAGCTTTTCCGGGACAGGGGGTGAAAAACTGTTTTTT. Amino acids: CASSFSGTGGEKLFF.

V is TRBV19 and J is TRBJ1-4; possible D gene TRBD1, 5 bases. The CDR3 consists of 15 residues. The V end was cut by 5 bases, the J end by 0 bases, with 10 bases between. Per germline, CDR1 LNHDA and CDR2 SQIVND (reference sequence). For the CDR3, the DNA is TGTGCCAGTAGTCTTGCACAGGCAACTAATGAAAAACTGTTTTTT. It yields the protein CASSLAQATNEKLFF.

The chain recombines TRBV5-4 with TRBJ2-1; TRBD2 matches at 10 bases. Germline lookup yields CDR1 SGHNT and CDR2 YYREEE (reference sequence). CDR3 length: 19 amino acids. The ends lost 0 bases at V and 7 bases at J; junction bases unmatched: 16. DNA for the CDR3: TGTGCCAGCAGCTTGGGCCCCGGTAGGAGCGGGAGGGCCCGAAATGAGCAGTTCTTC. Residues: CASSLGPGRSGRARNEQFF. The whole variable domain, remainder taken from reference TRBV5-4 and TRBJ2-1, is ETGVTQSPTHLIKTRGQQVTLRCSSQSGHNTVSWYQQALGQGPQFIFQYYREEENGRGNFPPRFSGLQFPNYSSELNVNALELDDSALYLCASSLGPGRSGRARNEQFFGPGTRLTVL.

V and J are TRBV27 and TRBJ1-2; D perhaps matches TRBD1 (6 bases). Trimming stripped 3 bases from V and 8 bases from J, with 10 bases between. Germline V gene lookup returns CDR1 MNHEY and CDR2 SMNVEV (reference sequence). The CDR3 covers 12 residues. The CDR3 reads CASSFQGLGYTF. The CDR3 DNA sequence: TGTGCCAGCAGTTTCCAGGGGCTCGGCTACACCTTC.

V usage is TRBV10-3 and J usage is TRBJ1-3; TRBD1 agrees at 9 bases. This CDR3 region has 13 residues. After removal of 8 bases from V and 3 bases from J, the junction contained 2 bases not matched to a gene. Per the germline V gene, CDR1 is ENHRY and CDR2 is SYGVKD. The DNA for the CDR3 is TGTGCCATCCGGGACAGGGATGGAAACACCATATATTTT. Amino acid sequence: CAIRDRDGNTIYF.

The gene calls are TRBV5-1 and TRBJ2-7; TRBD1 matches 7 bases. Germline V gene data show CDR1 as SGHRS and CDR2 as YFSETQ. The trim removed 4 bases at V and 1 base at J, leaving 8 bases unmatched. The CDR3 covers 15 residues. The CDR3: CASSPGTANSYEQYF. CDR3 sequence (DNA): TGCGCCAGCAGCCCCGGGACAGCTAATTCCTACGAGCAGTACTTC.

The V and J genes are TRBV7-2 and TRBJ2-7, with D maybe TRBD1 (6 bases). V shed 5 bases and J shed 2 bases, with 10 bases lying between them. Per germline, CDR1 SGHTA and CDR2 FQGNSA. The CDR3 is 13 residues long. The CDR3 bases are TGTGCCAGCAGCACCGGGACACCCTACGAGCAGTACTTC. Translation gives CASSTGTPYEQYF.

The rearrangement uses TRBV7-2 and TRBJ2-2, with TRBD2 matching 8 bases. The length of the CDR3 is 16 residues. The trim removed 2 bases at V and 4 bases at J, leaving 6 bases unmatched. The germline V gene has CDR1 SGHTA and CDR2 FQGNSA. The CDR3 coding sequence is TGTGCCAGCAGCTTAATGGCGGGGGGTGGCACCGGGGAGCTGTTTTTT. Translation gives CASSLMAGGGTGELFF.

V is TRBV7-2 and J is TRBJ2-1, with TRBD1 matching 10 bases. V lost 1 base and J lost 7; bases outside the gene matches: 7. Germline CDR1 SGHTA, CDR2 FQGNSA. The CDR3 loop spans 16 amino acids. The CDR3 sequence: CASSLGGGQGRNEQFF. The CDR3 nucleotides read TGTGCCAGCAGCTTAGGTGGGGGACAGGGGAGAAATGAGCAGTTCTTC.

CDR3 DNA sequence: TGTGCCAGCACCAACCCTAGCGGGGGGTGGAGCACAGATACGCAGTATTTT. As protein: CASTNPSGGWSTDTQYF. The gene calls are TRBV7-8 and TRBJ2-3, with TRBD2 matching 11 bases. V trimming: 7 bases; J trimming: 0 bases; junction bases outside the gene matches: 9. CDR1 SGHVS and CDR2 FQNEAQ come from the germline V gene. The CDR3 consists of 17 residues.

V is TRBV7-2 and J is TRBJ1-1; D perhaps matches TRBD1 (6 bases). CDR1 is SGHTA, CDR2 FQGNSA, per germline. The CDR3 extends over 13 amino acids. V was clipped by 7 bases and J by 4 bases, with 13 bases between them. Here the CDR3 reads CASTLGGLTEAFF. The CDR3 nucleotides are TGTGCCAGCACCCTGGGGGGGCTCACTGAAGCTTTCTTT.

J is TRBJ1-6 and V is TRBV14; 7 nucleotides align to TRBD1. The germline gives CDR1 SGHDN, CDR2 FVKESK. V was pared by 3 bases and J by 3 bases, with 2 bases of the junction left unmatched. The CDR3 is 15 residues long. CDR3 in DNA: TGTGCCAGCAGCCAGGGACAGCGCTATAATTCACCCCTCCACTTT. This gives the protein CASSQGQRYNSPLHF.

This clone came up a few times. The chain couples TRBV4-1 to TRBJ2-2; D gene unclear. The germline gives CDR1 MGHRA, CDR2 YSYEKL. V was cut by 1 base and J by 6 bases, with 6 bases left in between. The CDR3 spans 13 residues. The CDR3 region is CASSQGPAGELFF. In DNA form, the CDR3 reads TGCGCCAGCAGCCAAGGTCCCGCCGGGGAGCTGTTTTTT.

This clone was seen only a few times. CDR3 residues: CASSGRGGLETQYF. As DNA, the CDR3 is TGTGCCAGCAGTGGGCGGGGGGGCCTAGAGACCCAGTACTTC. J is TRBJ2-5 and V is TRBV2; 9 nucleotides align to TRBD2. Trimming at V came to 4 bases and at J to 4 bases, leaving 4 bases not matched to a gene. This CDR3 region has 14 residues. CDR1 and CDR2 (germline): SNHLY, FYNNEI.

The chain has TRBV7-8 and TRBJ2-5; 7 nucleotides line up with TRBD1. The CDR3 totals 14 residues. Germline trimming cut 6 bases from V and 7 bases from J; bases unmatched to any gene: 11. Germline V gives CDR1 SGHVS, CDR2 FQNEAQ. Here the CDR3 DNA reads TGTGCCAGCAGACCAAGCACAGGGGTTGTGACCCAGTACTTC. Encoded protein: CASRPSTGVVTQYF. The full variable domain, in which reference TRBV7-8 and TRBJ2-5 provide the parts outside the CDR3, is GAGVSQSPRYKVAKRGQDVALRCDPISGHVSLFWYQQALGQGPEFLTYFQNEAQLDKSGLPSDRFFAERPEGSVSTLKIQRTQQEDSAVYLCASRPSTGVVTQYFGPGTRLLVL.

This clone was found once. V gene TRBV28 combines with J gene TRBJ1-4; no clear D. CDR1 is MDHEN and CDR2 is SYDVKM in the germline V gene. The CDR3 runs to 11 residues. V was shortened by 7 bases and J by 4 bases, with 4 bases between the two germline ends. Written as DNA, the CDR3 is TGTGCCAGCACATTTAATGAAAAACTGTTTTTT. This translates into CASTFNEKLFF.

This clone was seen a single time. The chain combines TRBV19 with TRBJ1-2; TRBD1 matches at 8 bases. The CDR3 has 13 amino acids. Germline V gene lookup returns CDR1 LNHDA and CDR2 SQIVND (reference sequence). V lost 5 bases and J lost 4; bases outside the gene matches: 3. The CDR3 coding sequence is TGTGCCAGTAGTGTCACAGGGGGCTATGGCTACACCTTC. Its translation: CASSVTGGYGYTF.